This T cell receptor (beta chain) was captured by sequencing in a study of radiotherapy plus CTLA-4 blockade in lung cancer (dated by TCRdb to 2017 to 2018). Some background on the complete study: Objective responses occurred in more than 15% of enrolled patients, and just over 30% achieved disease control. Broader findings and caveats from the paper: The strongest predictors of response were reported to be early dynamic shifts in blood T cell clones along with a rise in serum interferon-beta following radiation. After treatment with radiotherapy and ipilimumab, TCR clones that came from tumors expanded in the peripheral blood.

This clone came up once. This receptor's antigen is unknown. No clone much larger than this one lies a single base away; base qualities are absent. The study evaluated CTLA-4 blockade (ipilimumab) given together with focal radiation therapy in patients who had chemo-refractory metastatic non-small-cell lung cancer. The library came from the immunoSEQ multiplex PCR assay. TCRdb took over this immuneACCESS table, retaining in-frame rearrangements with V and J assigned. Such tables are incomplete; in checked studies, under half of the missing clones stem from an unresolved V gene, and the remainder is unexplained. This sample comprises roughly 70,000 clones, roughly 84% of them detected only once. The ten largest make up about 38% of the sample. The CDR3 sequence holds 18 residues, the cysteine and phenylalanine included. The kept DNA is CDR3 alone, 54 bases in frame from the first base. In the germline V gene, CDR1 corresponds to MGHRA and CDR2 to YSYEKL. V was cut back by 0 bases and J by 0 bases, leaving a gap of 15 bases between them.

The chain was built from TRBV4-1 and TRBJ1-5; the D gene cannot be named for sure. The sequence derives from a human donor with non-small cell lung cancer that progressed on radiotherapy plus ipilimumab. Sample: peripheral blood, taken from a patient treated with radiotherapy plus ipilimumab. The CDR3 reads as follows: CASSQDLAAPHSNQPQHF. The DNA reads TGCGCCAGCAGCCAAGATTTGGCGGCACCCCATAGCAATCAGCCCCAGCATTTT.